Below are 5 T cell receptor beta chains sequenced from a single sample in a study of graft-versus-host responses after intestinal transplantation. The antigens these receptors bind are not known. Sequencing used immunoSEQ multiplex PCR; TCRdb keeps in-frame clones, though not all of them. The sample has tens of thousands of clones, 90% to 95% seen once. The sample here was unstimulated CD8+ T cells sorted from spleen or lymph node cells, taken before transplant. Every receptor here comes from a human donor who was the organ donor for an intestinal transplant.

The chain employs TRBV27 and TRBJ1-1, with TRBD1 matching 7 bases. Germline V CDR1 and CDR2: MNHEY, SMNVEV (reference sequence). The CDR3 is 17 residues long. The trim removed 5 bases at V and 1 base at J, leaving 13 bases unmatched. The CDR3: CASSLNTGAGPNTEAFF. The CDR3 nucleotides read TGTGCCAGCAGTCTTAATACAGGGGCCGGCCCGAACACTGAAGCTTTCTTT.

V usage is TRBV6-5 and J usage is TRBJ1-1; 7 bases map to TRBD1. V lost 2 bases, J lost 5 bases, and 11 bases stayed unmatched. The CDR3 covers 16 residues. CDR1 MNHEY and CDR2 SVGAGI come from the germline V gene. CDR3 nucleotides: TGTGCCAGCAGTTACGGTTTACAGGGGCGCCATACTGAAGCTTTCTTT. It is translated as CASSYGLQGRHTEAFF.

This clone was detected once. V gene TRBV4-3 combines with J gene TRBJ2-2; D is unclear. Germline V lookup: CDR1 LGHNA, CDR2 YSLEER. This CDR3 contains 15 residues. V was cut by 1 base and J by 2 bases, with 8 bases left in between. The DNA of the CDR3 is TGCGCCAGCAGCCAAGTCGAGAGTAACACCGGGGAGCTGTTTTTT. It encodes CASSQVESNTGELFF.

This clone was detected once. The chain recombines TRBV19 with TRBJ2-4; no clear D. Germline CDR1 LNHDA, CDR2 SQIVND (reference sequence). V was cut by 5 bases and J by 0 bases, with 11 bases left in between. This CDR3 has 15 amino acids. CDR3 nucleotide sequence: TGTGCCAGTAGTGAAGACACCGAAGCCAAAAACATTCAGTACTTC. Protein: CASSEDTEAKNIQYF.

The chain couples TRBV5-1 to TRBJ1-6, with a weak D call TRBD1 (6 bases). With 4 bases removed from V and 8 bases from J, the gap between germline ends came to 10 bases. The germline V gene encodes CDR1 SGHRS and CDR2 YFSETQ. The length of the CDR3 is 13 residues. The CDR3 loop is CASSRGIHSPLHF. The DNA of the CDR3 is TGCGCCAGCAGCAGGGGGATCCATTCACCCCTCCACTTT.